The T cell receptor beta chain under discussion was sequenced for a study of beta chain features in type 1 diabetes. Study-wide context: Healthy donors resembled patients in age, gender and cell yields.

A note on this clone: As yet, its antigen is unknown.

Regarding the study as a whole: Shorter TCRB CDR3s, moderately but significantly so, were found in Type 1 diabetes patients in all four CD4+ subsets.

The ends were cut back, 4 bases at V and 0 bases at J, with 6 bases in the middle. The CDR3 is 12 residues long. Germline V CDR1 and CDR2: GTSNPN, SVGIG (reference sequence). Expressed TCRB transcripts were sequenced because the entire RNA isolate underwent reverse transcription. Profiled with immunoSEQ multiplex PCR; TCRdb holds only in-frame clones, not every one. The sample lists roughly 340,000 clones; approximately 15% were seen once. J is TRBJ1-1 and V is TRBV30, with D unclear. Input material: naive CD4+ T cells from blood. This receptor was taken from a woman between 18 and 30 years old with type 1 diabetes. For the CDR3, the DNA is TGTGCCTGGACCAGTATGAACACTGAAGCTTTCTTT. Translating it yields CAWTSMNTEAFF.